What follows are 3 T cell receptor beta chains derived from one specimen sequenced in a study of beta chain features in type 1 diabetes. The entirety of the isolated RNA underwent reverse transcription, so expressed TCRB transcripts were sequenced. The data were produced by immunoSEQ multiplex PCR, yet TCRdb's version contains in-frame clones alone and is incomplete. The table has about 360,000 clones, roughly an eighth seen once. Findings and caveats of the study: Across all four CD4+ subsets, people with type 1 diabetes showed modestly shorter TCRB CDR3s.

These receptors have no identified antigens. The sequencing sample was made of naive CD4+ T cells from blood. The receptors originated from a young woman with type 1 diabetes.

DNA for the CDR3: TGTGCCAGTACAAGAGCAAACGGAGGGGCCCAGCATTTT. Protein: CASTRANGGAQHF. The chain has TRBV19 and TRBJ1-5, with a weak D call TRBD1 (5 bases). The CDR3 runs to 13 residues. Trimming removed 7 bases at V and 11 bases at J, with 18 bases between. Germline CDR1 and CDR2: LNHDA and SQIVND (reference sequence).

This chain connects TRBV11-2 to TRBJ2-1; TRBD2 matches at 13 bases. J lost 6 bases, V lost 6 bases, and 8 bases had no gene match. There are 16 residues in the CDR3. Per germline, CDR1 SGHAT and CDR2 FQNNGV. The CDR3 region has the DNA TGTGCCAGCAGAGGACTAGCGGGAGTTAGGCCCAATGAGCAGTTCTTC. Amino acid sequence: CASRGLAGVRPNEQFF.

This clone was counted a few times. CDR3 DNA sequence: TGTGCCAGCAGCCAAGACTCCTATAGCTCCTACGAGCAGTACTTC. Translating it yields CASSQDSYSSYEQYF. The V gene is TRBV14, the J gene TRBJ2-7; D gene uncertain. Trimming took 0 bases from V and 0 from J, leaving 9 bases between them. The CDR3 covers 15 residues. Germline CDR1 reads SGHDN; CDR2 reads FVKESK.